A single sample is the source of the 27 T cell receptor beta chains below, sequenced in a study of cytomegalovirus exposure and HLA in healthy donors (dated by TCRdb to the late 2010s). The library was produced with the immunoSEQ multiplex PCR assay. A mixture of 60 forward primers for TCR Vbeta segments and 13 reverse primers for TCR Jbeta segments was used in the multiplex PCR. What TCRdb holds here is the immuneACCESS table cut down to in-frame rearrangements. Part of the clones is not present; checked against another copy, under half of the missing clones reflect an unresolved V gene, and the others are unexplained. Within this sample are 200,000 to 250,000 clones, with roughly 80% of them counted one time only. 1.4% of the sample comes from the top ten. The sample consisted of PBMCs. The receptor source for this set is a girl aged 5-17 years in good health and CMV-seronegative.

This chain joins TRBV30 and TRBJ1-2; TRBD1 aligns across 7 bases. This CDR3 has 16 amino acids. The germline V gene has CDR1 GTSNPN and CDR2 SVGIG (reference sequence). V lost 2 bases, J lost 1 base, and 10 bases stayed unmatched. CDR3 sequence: CAWSPRVSGGNYGYTF. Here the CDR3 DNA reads TGTGCCTGGAGTCCACGCGTATCAGGGGGTAACTATGGCTACACCTTC.

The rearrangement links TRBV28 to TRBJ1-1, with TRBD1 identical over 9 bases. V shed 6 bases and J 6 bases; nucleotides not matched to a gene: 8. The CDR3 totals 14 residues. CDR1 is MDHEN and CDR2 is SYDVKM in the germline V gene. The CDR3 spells CASSTGQGSPEAFF. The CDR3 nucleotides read TGTGCCAGCAGCACGGGACAGGGTAGCCCTGAAGCTTTCTTT.

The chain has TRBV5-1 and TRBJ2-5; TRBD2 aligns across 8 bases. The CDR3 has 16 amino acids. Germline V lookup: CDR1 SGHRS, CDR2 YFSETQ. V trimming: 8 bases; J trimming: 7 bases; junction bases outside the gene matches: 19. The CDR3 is CASREQMSGRAGTQYF. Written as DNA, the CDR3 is TGCGCCAGTCGAGAGCAGATGTCCGGGAGGGCCGGGACCCAGTACTTC.

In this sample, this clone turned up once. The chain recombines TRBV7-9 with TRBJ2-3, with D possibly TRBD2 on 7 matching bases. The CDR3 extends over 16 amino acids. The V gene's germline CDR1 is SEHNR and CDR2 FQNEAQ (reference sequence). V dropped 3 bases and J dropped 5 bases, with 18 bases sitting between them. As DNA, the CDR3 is TGTGCCAGCAGCTTTTTTAGGGGGGGCCCCCAAGATACGCAGTATTTT. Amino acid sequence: CASSFFRGGPQDTQYF.

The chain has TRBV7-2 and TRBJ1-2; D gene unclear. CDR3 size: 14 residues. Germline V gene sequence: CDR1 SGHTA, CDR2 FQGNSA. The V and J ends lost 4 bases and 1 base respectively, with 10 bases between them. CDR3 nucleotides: TGTGCCAGCAGCTCAAACCCGGGTAACTATGGCTACACCTTC. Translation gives CASSSNPGNYGYTF.

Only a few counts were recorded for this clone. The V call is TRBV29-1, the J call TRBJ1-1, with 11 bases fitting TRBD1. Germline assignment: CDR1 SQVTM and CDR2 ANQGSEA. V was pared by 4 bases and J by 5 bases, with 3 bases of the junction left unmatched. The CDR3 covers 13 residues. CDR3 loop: CSVGGQGGTEAFF. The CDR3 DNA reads TGCAGCGTTGGGGGACAGGGGGGGACTGAAGCTTTCTTT.

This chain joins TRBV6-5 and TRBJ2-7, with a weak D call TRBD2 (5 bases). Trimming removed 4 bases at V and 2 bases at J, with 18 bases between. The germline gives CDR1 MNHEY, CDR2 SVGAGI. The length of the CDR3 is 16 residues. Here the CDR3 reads CASSSRWRTATYEQYF. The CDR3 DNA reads TGTGCCAGCAGTTCCCGGTGGAGGACTGCTACCTACGAGCAGTACTTC.

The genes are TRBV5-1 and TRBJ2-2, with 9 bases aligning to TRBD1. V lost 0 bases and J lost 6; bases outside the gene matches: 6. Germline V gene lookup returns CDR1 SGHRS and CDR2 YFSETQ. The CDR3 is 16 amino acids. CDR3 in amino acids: CASSLGRTGAAGELFF. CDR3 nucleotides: TGCGCCAGCAGCTTGGGACGGACAGGGGCAGCCGGGGAGCTGTTTTTT.

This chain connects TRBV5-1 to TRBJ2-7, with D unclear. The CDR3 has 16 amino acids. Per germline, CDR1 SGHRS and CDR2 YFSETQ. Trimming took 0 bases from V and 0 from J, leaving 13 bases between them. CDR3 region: CASSLAPLKSSYEQYF. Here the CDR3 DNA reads TGCGCCAGCAGCTTGGCCCCCCTAAAGAGCTCCTACGAGCAGTACTTC.

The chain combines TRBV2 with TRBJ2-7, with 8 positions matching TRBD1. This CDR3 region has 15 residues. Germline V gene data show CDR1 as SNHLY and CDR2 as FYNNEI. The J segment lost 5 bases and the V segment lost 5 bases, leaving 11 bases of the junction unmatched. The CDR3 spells CASSSGQGRLDEQYF. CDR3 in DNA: TGTGCCAGCAGTTCCGGACAGGGACGACTTGACGAGCAGTACTTC.

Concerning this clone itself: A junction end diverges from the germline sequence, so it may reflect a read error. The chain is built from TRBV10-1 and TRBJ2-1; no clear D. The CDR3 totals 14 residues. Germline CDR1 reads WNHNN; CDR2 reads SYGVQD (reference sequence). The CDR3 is CASSKSLSPHEQFF. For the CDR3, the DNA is TGCGCCAGCAGTAAGTCACTTAGCCCCCATGAGCAGTTCTTC.

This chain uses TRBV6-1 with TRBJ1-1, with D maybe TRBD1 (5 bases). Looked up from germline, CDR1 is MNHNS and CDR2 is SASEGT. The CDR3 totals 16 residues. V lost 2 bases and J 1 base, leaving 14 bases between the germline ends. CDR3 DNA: TGTGCCAGCAGTGAACAGGGAGGTCGGAGGAACACTGAAGCTTTCTTT. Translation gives CASSEQGGRRNTEAFF.

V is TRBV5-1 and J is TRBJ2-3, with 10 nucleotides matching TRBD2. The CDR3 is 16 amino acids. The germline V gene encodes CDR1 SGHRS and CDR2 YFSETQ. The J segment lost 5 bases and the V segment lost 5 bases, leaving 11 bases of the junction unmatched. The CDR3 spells CASSPQATSGLDTQYF. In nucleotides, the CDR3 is TGCGCCAGCAGTCCTCAAGCGACTAGCGGGTTAGATACGCAGTATTTT.

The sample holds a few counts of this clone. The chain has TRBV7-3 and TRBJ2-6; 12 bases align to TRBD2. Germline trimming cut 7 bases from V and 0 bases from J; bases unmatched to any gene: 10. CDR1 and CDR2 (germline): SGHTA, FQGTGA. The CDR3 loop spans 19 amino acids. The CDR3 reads CASTRNALAGGSGANVLTF. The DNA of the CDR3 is TGTGCCAGCACCCGCAACGCACTAGCGGGAGGCTCTGGGGCCAACGTCCTGACTTTC.

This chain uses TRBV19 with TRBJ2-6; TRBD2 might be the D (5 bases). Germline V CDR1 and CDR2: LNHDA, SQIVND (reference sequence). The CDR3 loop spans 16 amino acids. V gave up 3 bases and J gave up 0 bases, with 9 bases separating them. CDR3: CASSILGLSGANVLTF. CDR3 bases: TGTGCCAGTAGTATCCTCGGACTCTCTGGGGCCAACGTCCTGACTTTC.

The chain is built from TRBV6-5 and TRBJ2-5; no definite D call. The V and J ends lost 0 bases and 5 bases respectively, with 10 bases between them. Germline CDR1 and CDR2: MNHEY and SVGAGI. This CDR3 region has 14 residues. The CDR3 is CASSYSFLRETQYF. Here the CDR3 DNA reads TGTGCCAGCAGTTACTCTTTTTTGCGGGAGACCCAGTACTTC.

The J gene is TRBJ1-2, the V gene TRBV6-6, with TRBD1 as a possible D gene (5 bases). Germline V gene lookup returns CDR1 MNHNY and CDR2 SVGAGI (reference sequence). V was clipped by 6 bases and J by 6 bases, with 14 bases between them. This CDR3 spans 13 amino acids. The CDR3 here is CASSKVRGDGYTF. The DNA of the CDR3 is TGTGCCAGCAGCAAGGTCCGGGGGGATGGCTACACCTTC.

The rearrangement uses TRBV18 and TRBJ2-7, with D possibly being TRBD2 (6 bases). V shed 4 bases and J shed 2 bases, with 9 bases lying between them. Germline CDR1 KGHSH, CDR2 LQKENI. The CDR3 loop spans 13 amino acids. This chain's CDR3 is CASSQGTAYEQYF. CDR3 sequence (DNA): TGTGCCAGCTCACAGGGGACTGCCTACGAGCAGTACTTC.

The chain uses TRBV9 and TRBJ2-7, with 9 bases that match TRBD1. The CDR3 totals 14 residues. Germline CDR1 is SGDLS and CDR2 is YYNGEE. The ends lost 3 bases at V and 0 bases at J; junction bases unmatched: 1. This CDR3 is CASSGTGDSYEQYF. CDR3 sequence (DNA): TGTGCCAGCAGCGGGACAGGGGACTCCTACGAGCAGTACTTC.

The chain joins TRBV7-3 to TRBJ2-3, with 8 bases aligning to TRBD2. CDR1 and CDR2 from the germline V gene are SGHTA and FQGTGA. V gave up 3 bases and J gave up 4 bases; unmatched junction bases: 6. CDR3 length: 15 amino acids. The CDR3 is CASSFRGGMADTQYF. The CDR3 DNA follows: TGTGCCAGCAGCTTCCGGGGGGGCATGGCAGATACGCAGTATTTT. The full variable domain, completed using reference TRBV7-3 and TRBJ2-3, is GAGVSQTPSNKVTEKGKYVELRCDPISGHTALYWYRQSLGQGPEFLIYFQGTGAADDSGLPNDRFFAVRPEGSVSTLKIQRTERGDSAVYLCASSFRGGMADTQYFGPGTRLTVL.

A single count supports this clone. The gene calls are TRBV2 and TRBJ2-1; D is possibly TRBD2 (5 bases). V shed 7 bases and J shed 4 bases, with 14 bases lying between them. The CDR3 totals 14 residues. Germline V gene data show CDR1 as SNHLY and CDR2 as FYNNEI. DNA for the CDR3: TGTGCCAGCAAGGTGCGGGCCCTGTACAATGAGCAGTTCTTC. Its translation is CASKVRALYNEQFF. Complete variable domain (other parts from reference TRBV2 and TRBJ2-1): EPEVTQTPSHQVTQMGQEVILRCVPISNHLYFYWYRQILGQKVEFLVSFYNNEISEKSEIFDDQFSVERPDGSNFTLKIRSTKLEDSAMYFCASKVRALYNEQFFGPGTRLTVL.

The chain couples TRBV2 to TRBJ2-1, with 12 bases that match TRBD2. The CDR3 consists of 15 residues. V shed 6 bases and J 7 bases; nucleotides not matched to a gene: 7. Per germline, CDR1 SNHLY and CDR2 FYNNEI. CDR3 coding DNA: TGTGCCAGCAGCCATCTAGCGGGAGGGGGGAATGAGCAGTTCTTC. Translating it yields CASSHLAGGGNEQFF.

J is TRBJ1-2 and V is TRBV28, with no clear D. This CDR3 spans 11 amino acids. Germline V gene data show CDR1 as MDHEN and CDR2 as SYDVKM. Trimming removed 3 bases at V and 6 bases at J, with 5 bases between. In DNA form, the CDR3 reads TGTGCCAGCAGTTTTCGGGATGGCTACACCTTC. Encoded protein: CASSFRDGYTF.

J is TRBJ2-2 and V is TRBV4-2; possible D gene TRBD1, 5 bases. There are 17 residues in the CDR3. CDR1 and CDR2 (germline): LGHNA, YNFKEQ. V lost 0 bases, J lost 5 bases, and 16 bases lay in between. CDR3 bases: TGTGCCAGCAGCCAAGATGCAGGGTGGGGAAGAACCGGGGAGCTGTTTTTT. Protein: CASSQDAGWGRTGELFF.

The CDR3 DNA sequence: TGTGCCAGCAGTGGACTAGTAGAACTCCACAATGAGCAGTTCTTC. Its translation: CASSGLVELHNEQFF. The chain uses TRBV7-9 and TRBJ2-1, with 7 bases lining up with TRBD2. V was clipped by 6 bases and J by 5 bases; unmatched bases: 10. This CDR3 comprises 15 residues. Germline loops: CDR1 SEHNR, CDR2 FQNEAQ (reference sequence). Drawing the rest from reference TRBV7-9 and TRBJ2-1, the complete variable domain is DTGVSQNPRHKITKRGQNVTFRCDPISEHNRLYWYRQTLGQGPEFLTYFQNEAQLEKSRLLSDRFSAERPKGSFSTLEIQRTEQGDSAMYLCASSGLVELHNEQFFGPGTRLTVL.

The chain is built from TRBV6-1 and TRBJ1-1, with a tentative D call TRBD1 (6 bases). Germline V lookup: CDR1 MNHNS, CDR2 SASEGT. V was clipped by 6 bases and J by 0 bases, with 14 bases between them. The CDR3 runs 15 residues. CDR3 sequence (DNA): TGTGCCAGCAGAAGACAGGACGATATGAACACTGAAGCTTTCTTT. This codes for CASRRQDDMNTEAFF.

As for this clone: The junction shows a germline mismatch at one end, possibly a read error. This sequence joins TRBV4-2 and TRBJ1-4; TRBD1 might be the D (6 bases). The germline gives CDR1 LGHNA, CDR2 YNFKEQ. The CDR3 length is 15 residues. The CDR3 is CVSSQETGRNEKLFF. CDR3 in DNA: TGTGTCAGCAGCCAAGAAACAGGGAGAAATGAAAAACTGTTTTTT.